This T cell receptor (beta chain) is from a study of blood T cell repertoires in COVID-19. Study details: Acute and convalescent COVID-19 specimens originated in the United States, Italy and Spain. The analysed material was cDNA or gDNA that came from T cells, B-cell-depleted T cells, or PBMCs.

The CDR3 sequence is 13 residues long. Germline V gives CDR1 ENHRY, CDR2 SYGVKD. As originally analysed: Quantification of nucleated cells was approximated via reference gene primer amplification. Sequencing used immunoSEQ multiplex PCR; TCRdb keeps in-frame clones, though not all of them. V and J calls and clone size are those listed in that table; D and trimming were worked out from the DNA. The sample yields 150,000 or so clones, 80% to 90% seen once. Worth noting for this clone: Germline is not matched at one junction end, which may reflect a read error.

V gene TRBV10-3 combines with J gene TRBJ1-4; D is uncertain. The source material was peripheral blood. The receptor was derived from a man younger than 30 with COVID-19, enrolled during active disease. In nucleotides, the CDR3 is TGTGCCATCACGGCCGGGGTCGGTGAAAAACTGCTTTTT. As protein: CAITAGVGEKLLF.